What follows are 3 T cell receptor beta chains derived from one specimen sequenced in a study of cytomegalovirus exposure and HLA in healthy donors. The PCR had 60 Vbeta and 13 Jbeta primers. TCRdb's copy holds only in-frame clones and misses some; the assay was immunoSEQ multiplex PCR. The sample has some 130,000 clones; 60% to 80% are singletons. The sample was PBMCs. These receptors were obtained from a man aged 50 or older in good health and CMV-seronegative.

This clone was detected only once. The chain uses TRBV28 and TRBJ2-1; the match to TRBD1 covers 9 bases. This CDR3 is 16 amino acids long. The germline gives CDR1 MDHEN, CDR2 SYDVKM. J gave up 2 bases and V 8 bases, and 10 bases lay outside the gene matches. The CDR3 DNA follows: TGTGCCAGCGGTGGGACAGGGTCAGGGGCCTACAATGAGCAGTTCTTC. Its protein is CASGGTGSGAYNEQFF.

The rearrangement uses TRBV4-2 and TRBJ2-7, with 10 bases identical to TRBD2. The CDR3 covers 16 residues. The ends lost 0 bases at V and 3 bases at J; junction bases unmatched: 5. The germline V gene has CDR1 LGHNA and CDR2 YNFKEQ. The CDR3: CASSQDITSGDYEQYF. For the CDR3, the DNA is TGTGCCAGCAGCCAAGACATTACTAGCGGGGACTACGAGCAGTACTTC.

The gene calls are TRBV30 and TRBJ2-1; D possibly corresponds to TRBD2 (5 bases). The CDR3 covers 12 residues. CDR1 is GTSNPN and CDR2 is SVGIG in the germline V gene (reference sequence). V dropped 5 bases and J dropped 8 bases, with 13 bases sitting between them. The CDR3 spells CAWGGVEHEQFF. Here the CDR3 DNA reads TGTGCCTGGGGAGGTGTCGAGCATGAGCAGTTCTTC.